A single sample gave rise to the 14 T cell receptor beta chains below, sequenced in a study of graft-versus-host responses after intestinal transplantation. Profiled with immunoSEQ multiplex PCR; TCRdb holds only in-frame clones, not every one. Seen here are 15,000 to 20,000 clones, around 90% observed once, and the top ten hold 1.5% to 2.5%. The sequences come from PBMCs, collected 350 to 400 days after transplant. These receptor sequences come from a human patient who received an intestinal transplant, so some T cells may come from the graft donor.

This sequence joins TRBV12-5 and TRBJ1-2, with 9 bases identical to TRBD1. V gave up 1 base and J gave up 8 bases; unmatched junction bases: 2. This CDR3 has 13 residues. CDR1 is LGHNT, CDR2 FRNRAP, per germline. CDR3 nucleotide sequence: TGTGCTAGTGGTTTGGGGACAGGGGAAGGCTACACCTTC. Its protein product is CASGLGTGEGYTF.

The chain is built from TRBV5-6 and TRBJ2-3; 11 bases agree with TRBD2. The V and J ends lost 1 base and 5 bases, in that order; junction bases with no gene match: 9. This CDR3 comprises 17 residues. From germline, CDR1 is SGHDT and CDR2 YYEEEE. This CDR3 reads CASSLRGLAGGGDTQYF. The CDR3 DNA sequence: TGTGCCAGCAGCTTGAGGGGGCTAGCGGGGGGAGGAGATACGCAGTATTTT.

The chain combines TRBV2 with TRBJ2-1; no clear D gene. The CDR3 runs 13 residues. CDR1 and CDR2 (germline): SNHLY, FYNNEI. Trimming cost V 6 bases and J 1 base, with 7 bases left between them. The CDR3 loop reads CASRLASYNEQFF. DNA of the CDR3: TGTGCCAGCAGGTTAGCATCCTACAATGAGCAGTTCTTC.

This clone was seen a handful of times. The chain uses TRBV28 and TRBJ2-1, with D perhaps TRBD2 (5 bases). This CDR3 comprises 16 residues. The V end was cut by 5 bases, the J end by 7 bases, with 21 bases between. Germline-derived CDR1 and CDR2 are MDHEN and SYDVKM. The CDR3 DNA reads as TGTGCCAGCAGTACCCTGTGGGCCTCGGAGGTGAATGAGCAGTTCTTC. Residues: CASSTLWASEVNEQFF. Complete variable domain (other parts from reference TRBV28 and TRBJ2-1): DVKVTQSSRYLVKRTGEKVFLECVQDMDHENMFWYRQDPGLGLRLIYFSYDVKMKEKGDIPEGYSVSREKKERFSLILESASTNQTSMYLCASSTLWASEVNEQFFGPGTRLTVL.

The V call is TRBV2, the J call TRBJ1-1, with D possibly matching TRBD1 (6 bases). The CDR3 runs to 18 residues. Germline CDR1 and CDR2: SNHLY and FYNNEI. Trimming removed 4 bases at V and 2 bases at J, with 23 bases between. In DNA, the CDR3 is TGTGCCAGCAGTGCTTGGGCGAGTTTAGGAGGGGGAAACACTGAAGCTTTCTTT. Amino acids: CASSAWASLGGGNTEAFF.

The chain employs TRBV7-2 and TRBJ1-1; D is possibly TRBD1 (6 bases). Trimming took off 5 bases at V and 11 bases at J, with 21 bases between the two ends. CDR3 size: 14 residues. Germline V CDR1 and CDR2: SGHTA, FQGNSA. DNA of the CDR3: TGTGCCAGCAGCCGACAGGAAGCCAGGGTGGATGCTTTCTTT. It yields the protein CASSRQEARVDAFF.

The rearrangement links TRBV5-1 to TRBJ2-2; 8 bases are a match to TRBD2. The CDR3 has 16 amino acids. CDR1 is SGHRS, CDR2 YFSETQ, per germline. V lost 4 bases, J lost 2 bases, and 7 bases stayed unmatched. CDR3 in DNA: TGCGCCAGCAGCGGCCACACTAGCGGTAACACCGGGGAGCTGTTTTTT. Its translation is CASSGHTSGNTGELFF.

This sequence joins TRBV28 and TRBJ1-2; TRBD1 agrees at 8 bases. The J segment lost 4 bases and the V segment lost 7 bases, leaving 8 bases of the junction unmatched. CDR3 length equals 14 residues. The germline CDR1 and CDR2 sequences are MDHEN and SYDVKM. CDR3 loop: CASNRQGSTYGYTF. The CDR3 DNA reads TGTGCCAGCAACCGACAGGGGTCGACCTATGGCTACACCTTC.

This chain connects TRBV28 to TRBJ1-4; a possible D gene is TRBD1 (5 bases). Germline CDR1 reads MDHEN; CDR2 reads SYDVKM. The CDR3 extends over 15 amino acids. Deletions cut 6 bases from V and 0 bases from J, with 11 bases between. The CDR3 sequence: CASSSDSSTNEKLFF. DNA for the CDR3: TGTGCCAGCAGCAGCGACAGTTCAACTAATGAAAAACTGTTTTTT. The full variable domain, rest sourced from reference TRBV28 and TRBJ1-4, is DVKVTQSSRYLVKRTGEKVFLECVQDMDHENMFWYRQDPGLGLRLIYFSYDVKMKEKGDIPEGYSVSREKKERFSLILESASTNQTSMYLCASSSDSSTNEKLFFGSGTQLSVL.

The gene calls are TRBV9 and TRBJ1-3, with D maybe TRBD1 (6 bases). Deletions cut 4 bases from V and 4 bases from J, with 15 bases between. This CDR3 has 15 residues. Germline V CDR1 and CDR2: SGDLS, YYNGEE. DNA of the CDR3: TGTGCCAGCAGCCCAGACGGGGGGGCAGGAAACACCATATATTTT. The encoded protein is CASSPDGGAGNTIYF.

Here the CDR3 reads CASSPDRDSPLHF. CDR3 bases: TGTGCCAGCAGCCCCGACAGGGATTCACCCCTCCACTTT. J is TRBJ1-6 and V is TRBV7-9, with 7 positions matching TRBD1. After removal of 5 bases from V and 8 bases from J, the junction contained 3 bases not matched to a gene. Germline CDR1 SEHNR, CDR2 FQNEAQ (reference sequence). The CDR3 totals 13 residues.

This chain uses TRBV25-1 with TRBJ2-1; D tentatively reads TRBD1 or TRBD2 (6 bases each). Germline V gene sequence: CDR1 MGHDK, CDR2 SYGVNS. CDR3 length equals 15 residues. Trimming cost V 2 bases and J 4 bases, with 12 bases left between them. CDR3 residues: CASSETGGGYNEQFF. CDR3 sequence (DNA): TGTGCCAGCAGTGAAACCGGGGGCGGTTACAATGAGCAGTTCTTC.

The CDR3 protein is CSVRDRVNEQFF. The CDR3 nucleotides are TGCAGCGTCCGGGACAGGGTCAATGAGCAGTTCTTC. This chain joins TRBV29-1 and TRBJ2-1; 9 bases fit TRBD1. Per the germline V gene, CDR1 is SQVTM and CDR2 is ANQGSEA. Trimming cost V 6 bases and J 6 bases; bases outside gene matches: 3. The CDR3 length is 12 residues.

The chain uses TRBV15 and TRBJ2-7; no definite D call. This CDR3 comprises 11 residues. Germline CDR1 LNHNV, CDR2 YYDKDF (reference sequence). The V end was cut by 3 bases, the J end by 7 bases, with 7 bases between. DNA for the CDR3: TGTGCCACCAGCAGTCTTTCGGAGCAGTACTTC. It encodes CATSSLSEQYF. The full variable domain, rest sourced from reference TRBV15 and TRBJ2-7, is DAMVIQNPRYQVTQFGKPVTLSCSQTLNHNVMYWYQQKSSQAPKLLFHYYDKDFNNEADTPDNFQSRRPNTSFCFLDIRSPGLGDTAMYLCATSSLSEQYFGPGTRLTVT.